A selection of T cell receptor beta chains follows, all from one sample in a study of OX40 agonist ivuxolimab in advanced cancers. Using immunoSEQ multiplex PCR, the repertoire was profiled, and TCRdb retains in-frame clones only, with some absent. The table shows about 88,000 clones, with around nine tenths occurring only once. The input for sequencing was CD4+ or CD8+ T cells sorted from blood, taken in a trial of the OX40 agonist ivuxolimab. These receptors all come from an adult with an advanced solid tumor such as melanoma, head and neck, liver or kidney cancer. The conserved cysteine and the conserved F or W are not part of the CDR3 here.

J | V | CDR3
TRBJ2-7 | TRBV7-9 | ASSPGPGGEQY
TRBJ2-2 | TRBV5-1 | ASREGFTGELF
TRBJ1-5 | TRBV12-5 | ASGSSPRQGASSNQPQH
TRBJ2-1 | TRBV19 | ASSPVAGATYNEQF
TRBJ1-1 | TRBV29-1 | SVPATGNTEAF
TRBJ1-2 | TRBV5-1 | ASSLALANYGYT
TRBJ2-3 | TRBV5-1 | ASSTGATDTQY
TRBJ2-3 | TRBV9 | ASSVERATDTQY
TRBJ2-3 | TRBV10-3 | AISPSEGPTDTQY
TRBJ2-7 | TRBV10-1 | ASSEELAGNEQY
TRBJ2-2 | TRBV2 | ASSGFRPPGELF
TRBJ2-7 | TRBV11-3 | ASSPGQGTYEQY
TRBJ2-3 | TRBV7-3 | ASSLQGALDTQY
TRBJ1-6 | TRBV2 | ASSEGRNRESSPLH
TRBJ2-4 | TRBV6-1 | ASSEGPGVGAKNIQY
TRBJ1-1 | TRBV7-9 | ASSLGAGTEAF
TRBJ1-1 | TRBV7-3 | ASSLTVQGVAEAF
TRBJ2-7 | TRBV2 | ASKPGQGEYEQY
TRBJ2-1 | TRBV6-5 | ASSGPRGRYNEQF
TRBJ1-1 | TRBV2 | ASSPLGHRDRVNTEAF
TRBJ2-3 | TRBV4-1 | ASSQDSGGTDTQY
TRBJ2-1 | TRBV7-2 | ASRLTGTSDNEQF
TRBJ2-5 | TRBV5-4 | ASSLKFGQQETQY
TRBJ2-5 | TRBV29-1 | SVEGGQGGDGTQY
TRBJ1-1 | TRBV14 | ASSPGLGMDTEAF
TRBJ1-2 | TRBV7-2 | ASSLGTGLGGYT
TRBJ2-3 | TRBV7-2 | ASSPGLGGDTQY
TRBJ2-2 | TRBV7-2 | ASSPVLAGSPGELF
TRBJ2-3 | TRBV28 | ASNFNRAGADTQY
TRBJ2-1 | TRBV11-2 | ASSFSPSGRWNEQF
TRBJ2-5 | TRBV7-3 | ASSRSGPQETQY
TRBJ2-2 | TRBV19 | ASSMPSGGADTGELF
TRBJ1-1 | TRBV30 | AWSVRAGNGMNTEAF
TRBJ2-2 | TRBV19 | ASSPRLAGGPNTGELF
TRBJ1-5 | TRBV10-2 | ASRFGQGNQPQH
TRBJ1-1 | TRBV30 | AWRVGGNTEAF
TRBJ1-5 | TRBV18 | ASSPSTGSNQPQH
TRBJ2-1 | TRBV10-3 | SASGINNEQF
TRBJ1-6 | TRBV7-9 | ASSPDSGNPLH
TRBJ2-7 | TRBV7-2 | ASSLFGSSYEQY
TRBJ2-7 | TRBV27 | ASSLSMVFGDEQY
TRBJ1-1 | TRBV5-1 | ASSLEGSNTEAF
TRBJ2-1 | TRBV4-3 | ASSQTPVGEGVNNEQF
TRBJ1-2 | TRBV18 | ASSVTGTGGSLAYT
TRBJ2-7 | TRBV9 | ASTQAGGAGPQY
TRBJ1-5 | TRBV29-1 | SVRDGDSNQPQH
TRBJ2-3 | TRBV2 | ASRRAGGRDTQY
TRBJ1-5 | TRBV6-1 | ATSDTYSNQPQH
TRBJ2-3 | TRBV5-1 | ASSLEGFDTDTQY
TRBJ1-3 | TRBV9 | ASSVGGTGNTIY
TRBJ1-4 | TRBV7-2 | ASSLAVWSNEKLF